This T cell receptor (beta chain) came from a study of cytomegalovirus exposure and HLA in healthy donors. Whole-study findings and limits: Other equally common chains were less clonally expanded than HLA-associated TCR beta chains, a later analysis showed.

The CDR3 covers 13 residues. Germline V gives CDR1 MNHEY, CDR2 SMNVEV (reference sequence). Trimming took off 4 bases at V and 7 bases at J, with 11 bases between the two ends. About this clone itself: Its antigen is currently unknown.

Healthy bone marrow donors made up the donors. PCR involved 60 Vbeta and 13 Jbeta primers. Only in-frame clones appear in the TCRdb table, and some are missing; sequencing was by immunoSEQ multiplex PCR. Among 85,000 to 110,000 clones listed, almost 80% were seen once. Sequenced material: PBMCs. This rearrangement joins TRBV27 to TRBJ2-1; no clear D. This TCR came from a man in his fifties in good health and CMV-seropositive. The CDR3 here is CASSSIRLNEQFF. In nucleotides, the CDR3 is TGTGCCAGCAGTTCCATCAGGCTGAATGAGCAGTTCTTC.